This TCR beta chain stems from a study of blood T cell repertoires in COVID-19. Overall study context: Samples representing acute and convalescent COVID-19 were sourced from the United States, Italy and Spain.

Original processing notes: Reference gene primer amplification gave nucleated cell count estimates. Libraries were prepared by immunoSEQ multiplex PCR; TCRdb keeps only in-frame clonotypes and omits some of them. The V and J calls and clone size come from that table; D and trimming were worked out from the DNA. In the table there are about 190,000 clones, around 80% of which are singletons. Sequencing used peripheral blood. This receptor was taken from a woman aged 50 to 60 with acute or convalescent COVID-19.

CDR3 region: CASGSSGTGPMNTEAFF. In DNA, the CDR3 is TGTGCTAGTGGTTCTTCCGGGACAGGGCCCATGAACACTGAAGCTTTCTTT. The chain combines TRBV12-5 with TRBJ1-1; 9 nucleotides align to TRBD1. Germline V gene sequence: CDR1 LGHNT, CDR2 FRNRAP. The CDR3 covers 17 residues. V was pared by 4 bases and J by 0 bases, with 9 bases of the junction left unmatched.